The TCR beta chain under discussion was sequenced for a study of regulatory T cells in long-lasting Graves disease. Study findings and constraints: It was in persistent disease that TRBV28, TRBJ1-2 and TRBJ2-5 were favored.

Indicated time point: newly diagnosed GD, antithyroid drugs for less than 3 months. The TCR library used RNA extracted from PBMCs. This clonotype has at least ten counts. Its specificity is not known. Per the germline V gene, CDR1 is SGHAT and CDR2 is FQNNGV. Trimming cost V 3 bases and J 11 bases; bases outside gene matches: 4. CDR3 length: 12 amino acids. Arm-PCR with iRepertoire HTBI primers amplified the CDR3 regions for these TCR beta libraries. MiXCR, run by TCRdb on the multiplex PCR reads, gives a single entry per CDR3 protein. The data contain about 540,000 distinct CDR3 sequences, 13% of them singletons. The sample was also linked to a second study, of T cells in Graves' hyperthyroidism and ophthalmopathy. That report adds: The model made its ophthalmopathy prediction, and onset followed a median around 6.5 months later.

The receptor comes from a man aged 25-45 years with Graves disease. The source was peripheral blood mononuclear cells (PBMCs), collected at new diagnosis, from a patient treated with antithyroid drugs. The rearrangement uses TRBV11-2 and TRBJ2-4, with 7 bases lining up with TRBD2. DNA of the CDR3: TGTGCCAGCAGCTTGATCGGGGGGTTTCAGTACTTC. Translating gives CASSLIGGFQYF.